The sequence of this TCR beta chain was determined in a study of shared clonotypes between healthy human individuals. Study-wide context: CD4 naive and CD4 memory each took three plates per donor, while CD8 naive took two and CD8 memory one.

This clone was seen only once. Its antigen is not known. General study results and limits: Rarefaction exposed incomplete sorted-subset sequencing despite large depth. Among a handful of donors, roughly 5.4% of naive CD4 clonotypes were found in common. The four-donor shared clonotypes exceeded non-shared clonotypes in generation probability, with non-shared ones scoring lower.

Repertoires were generated with immunoSEQ multiplex PCR, while TCRdb's copy carries only in-frame clones and drops some. The table lists more than 400,000 clones, 90% to 96% of them singletons, with 0.06% in the top ten. CDR3 length: 10 amino acids. With 5 bases removed from V and 5 bases from J, the gap between germline ends came to 3 bases. Germline V gene data show CDR1 as SGHVS and CDR2 as FNYEAQ. The rearrangement links TRBV7-6 to TRBJ2-5; D is unresolved. What was sequenced was naive CD4+ T cells sorted from blood. The subset was: CD45RA+ positively selected. The source of this sequence is a woman younger than 45 in good health. The CDR3 here is CASSGETQYF. CDR3 bases: TGTGCCAGCAGCGGTGAGACCCAGTACTTC.